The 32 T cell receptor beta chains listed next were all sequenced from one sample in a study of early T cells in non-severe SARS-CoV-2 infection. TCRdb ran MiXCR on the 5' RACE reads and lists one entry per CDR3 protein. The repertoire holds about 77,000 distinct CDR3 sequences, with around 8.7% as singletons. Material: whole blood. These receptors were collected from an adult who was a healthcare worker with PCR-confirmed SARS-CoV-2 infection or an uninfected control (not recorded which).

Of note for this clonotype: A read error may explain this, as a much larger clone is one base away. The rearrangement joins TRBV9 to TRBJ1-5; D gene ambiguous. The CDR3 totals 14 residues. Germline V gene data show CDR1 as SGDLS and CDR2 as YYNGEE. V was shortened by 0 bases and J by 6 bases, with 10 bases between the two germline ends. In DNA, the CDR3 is TGTGCCAGCAGCGTAGCGGCTGCCGCTCAGCCCCAGCATTTT. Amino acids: CASSVAAAAQPQHF.

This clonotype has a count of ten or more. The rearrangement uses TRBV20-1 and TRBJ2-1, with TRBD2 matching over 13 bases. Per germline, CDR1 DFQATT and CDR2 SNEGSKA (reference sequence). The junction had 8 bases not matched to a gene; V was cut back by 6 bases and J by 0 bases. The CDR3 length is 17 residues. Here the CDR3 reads CSARRTSGGSSYNEQFF. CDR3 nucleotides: TGCAGTGCCCGTAGGACTAGCGGGGGAAGCTCCTACAATGAGCAGTTCTTC.

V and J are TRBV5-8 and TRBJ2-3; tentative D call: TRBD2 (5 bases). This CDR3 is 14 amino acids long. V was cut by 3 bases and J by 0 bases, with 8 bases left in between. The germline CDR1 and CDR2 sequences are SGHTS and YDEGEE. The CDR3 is CASSSSGSTDTQYF. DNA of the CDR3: TGTGCCAGCAGCTCCAGCGGTAGCACAGATACGCAGTATTTT. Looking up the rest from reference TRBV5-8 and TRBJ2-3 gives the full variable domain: EAGVTQSPTHLIKTRGQQATLRCSPISGHTSVYWYQQALGLGLQFLLWYDEGEERNRGNFPPRFSGRQFPNYSSELNVNALELEDSALYLCASSSSGSTDTQYFGPGTRLTVL.

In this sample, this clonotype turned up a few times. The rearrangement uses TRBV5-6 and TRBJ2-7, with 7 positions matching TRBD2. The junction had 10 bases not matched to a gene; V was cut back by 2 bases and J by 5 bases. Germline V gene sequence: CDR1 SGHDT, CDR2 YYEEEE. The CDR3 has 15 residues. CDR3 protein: CASSLLGEGSDEQYF. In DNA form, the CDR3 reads TGTGCCAGCAGCTTATTGGGGGAGGGCAGCGACGAGCAGTACTTC.

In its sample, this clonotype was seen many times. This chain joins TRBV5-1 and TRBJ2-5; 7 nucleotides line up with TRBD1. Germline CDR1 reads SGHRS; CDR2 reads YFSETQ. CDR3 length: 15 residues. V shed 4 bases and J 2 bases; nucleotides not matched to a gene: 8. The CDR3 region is CASSRFSGQQETQYF. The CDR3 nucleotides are TGCGCCAGCAGCCGCTTTTCGGGACAGCAAGAGACCCAGTACTTC.

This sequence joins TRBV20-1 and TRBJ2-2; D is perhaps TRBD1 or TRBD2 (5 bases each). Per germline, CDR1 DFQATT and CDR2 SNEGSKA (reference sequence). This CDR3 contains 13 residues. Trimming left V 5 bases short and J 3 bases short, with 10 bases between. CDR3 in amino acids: CSAAGTYTGELFF. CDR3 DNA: TGCAGTGCTGCCGGGACGTACACCGGGGAGCTGTTTTTT.

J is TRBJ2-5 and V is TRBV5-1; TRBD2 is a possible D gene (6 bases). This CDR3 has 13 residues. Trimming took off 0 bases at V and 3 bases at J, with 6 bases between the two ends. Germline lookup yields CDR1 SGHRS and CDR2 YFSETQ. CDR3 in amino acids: CASSLGLEETQYF. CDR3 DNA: TGCGCCAGCAGCTTGGGACTAGAAGAGACCCAGTACTTC. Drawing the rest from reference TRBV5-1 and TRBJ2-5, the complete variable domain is KAGVTQTPRYLIKTRGQQVTLSCSPISGHRSVSWYQQTPGQGLQFLFEYFSETQRNKGNFPGRFSGRQFSNSRSEMNVSTLELGDSALYLCASSLGLEETQYFGPGTRLLVL.

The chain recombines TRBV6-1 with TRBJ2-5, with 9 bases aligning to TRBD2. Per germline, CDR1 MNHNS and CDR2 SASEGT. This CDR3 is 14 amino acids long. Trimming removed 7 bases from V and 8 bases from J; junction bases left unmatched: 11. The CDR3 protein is CASTPVGTSITQYF. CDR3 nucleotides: TGTGCCAGCACCCCGGTGGGGACTAGCATAACCCAGTACTTC.

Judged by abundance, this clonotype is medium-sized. CDR3 region: CASSLYAGGPSEQYF. As DNA, the CDR3 is TGTGCCAGCAGCCTTTATGCGGGAGGGCCCTCCGAGCAGTACTTC. The chain employs TRBV7-6 and TRBJ2-7, with 9 positions matching TRBD2. The CDR3 is made up of 15 amino acids. J lost 6 bases, V lost 5 bases, and 11 bases had no gene match. Germline lookup yields CDR1 SGHVS and CDR2 FNYEAQ.

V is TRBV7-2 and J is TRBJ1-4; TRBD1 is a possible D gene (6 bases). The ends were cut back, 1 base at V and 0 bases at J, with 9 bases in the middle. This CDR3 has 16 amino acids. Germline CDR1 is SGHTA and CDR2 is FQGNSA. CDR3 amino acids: CASSLDRGPTNEKLFF. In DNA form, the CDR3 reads TGTGCCAGCAGCTTAGATCGGGGGCCAACTAATGAAAAACTGTTTTTT.

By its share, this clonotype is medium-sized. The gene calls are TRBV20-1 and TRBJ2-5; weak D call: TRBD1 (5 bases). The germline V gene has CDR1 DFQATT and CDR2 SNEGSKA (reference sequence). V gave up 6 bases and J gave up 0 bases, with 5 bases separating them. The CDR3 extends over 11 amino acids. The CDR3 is CSAQDQETQYF. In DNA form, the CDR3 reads TGCAGTGCACAGGACCAAGAGACCCAGTACTTC.

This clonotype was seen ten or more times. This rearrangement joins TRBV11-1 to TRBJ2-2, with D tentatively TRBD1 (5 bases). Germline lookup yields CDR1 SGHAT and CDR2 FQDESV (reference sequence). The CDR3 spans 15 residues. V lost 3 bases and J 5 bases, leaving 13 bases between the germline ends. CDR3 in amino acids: CASSFLRDRTGELFF. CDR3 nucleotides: TGTGCCAGCAGCTTTCTCAGGGATAGAACCGGGGAGCTGTTTTTT.

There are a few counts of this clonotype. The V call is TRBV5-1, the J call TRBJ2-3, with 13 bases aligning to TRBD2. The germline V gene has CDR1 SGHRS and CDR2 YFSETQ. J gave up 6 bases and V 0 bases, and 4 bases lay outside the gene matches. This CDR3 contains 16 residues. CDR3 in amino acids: CASSLVTSGRSDTQYF. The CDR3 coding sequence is TGCGCCAGCAGCTTGGTGACTAGCGGGAGGTCGGATACGCAGTATTTT.

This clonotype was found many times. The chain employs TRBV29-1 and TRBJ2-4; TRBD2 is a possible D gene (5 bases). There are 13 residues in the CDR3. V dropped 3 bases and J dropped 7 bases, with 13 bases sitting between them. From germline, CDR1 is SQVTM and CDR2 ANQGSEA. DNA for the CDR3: TGCAGCGTTGAGGTGGGAGAGTGGAACATTCAGTACTTC. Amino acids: CSVEVGEWNIQYF.

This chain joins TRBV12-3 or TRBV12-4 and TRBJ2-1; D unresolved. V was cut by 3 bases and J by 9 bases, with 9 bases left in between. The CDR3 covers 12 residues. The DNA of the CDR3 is TGTGCCAGCAGTTTGTCGGAGTTTGAGCAGTTCTTC. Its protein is CASSLSEFEQFF.

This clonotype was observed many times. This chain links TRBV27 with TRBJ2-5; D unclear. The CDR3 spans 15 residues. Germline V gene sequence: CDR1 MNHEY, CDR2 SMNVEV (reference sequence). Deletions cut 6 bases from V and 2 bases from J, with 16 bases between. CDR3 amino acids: CASSPTPGPQETQYF. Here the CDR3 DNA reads TGTGCCAGCAGCCCTACTCCGGGCCCACAAGAGACCCAGTACTTC.

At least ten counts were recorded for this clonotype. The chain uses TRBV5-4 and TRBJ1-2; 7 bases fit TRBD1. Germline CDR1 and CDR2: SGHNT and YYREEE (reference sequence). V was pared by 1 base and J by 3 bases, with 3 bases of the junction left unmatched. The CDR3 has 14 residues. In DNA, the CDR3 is TGTGCCAGCAGCTTGCCGCAGGGGGACTATGGCTACACCTTC. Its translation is CASSLPQGDYGYTF.

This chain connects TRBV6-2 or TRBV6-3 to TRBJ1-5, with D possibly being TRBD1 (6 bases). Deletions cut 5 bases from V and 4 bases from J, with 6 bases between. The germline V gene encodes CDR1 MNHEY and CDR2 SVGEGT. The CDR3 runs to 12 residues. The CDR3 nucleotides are TGTGCCAGCAGTACAGGGAATCAGCCCCAGCATTTT. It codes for CASSTGNQPQHF.

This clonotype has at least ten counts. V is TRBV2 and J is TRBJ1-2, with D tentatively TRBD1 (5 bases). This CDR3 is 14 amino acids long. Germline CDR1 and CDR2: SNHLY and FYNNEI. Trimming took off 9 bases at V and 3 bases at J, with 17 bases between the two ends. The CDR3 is CASQTVWKDYGYTF. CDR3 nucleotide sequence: TGTGCCAGTCAGACAGTTTGGAAAGACTATGGCTACACCTTC.

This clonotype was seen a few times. The CDR3 DNA follows: TGCAGCGGGCAGGGTGGAGATACGCAGTATTTT. This codes for CSGQGGDTQYF. This sequence joins TRBV29-1 and TRBJ2-3; D possibly corresponds to TRBD1 (5 bases). The V end lost 7 bases, the J end lost 5 bases, and 10 bases lay between the germline ends. The CDR3 runs 11 residues. Germline V gene data show CDR1 as SQVTM and CDR2 as ANQGSEA.

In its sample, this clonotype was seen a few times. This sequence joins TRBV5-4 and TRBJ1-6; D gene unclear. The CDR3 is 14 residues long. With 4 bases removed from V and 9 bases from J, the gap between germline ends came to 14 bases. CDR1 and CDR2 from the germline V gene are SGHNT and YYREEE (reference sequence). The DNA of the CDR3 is TGTGCCAGCAGCCTGAAGCCCTGGGGTTCACCCCTCCACTTT. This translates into CASSLKPWGSPLHF.

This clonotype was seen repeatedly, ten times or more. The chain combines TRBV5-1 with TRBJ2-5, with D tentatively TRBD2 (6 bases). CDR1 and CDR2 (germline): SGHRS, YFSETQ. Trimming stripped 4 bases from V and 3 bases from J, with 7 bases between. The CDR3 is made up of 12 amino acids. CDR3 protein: CASSKREETQYF. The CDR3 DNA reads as TGCGCCAGCAGCAAGCGGGAAGAGACCCAGTACTTC.

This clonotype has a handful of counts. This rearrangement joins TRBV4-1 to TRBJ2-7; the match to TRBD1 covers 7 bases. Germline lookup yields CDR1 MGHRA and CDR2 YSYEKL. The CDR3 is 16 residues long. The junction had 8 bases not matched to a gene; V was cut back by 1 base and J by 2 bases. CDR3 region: CASSQVLMTGPYEQYF. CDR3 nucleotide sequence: TGCGCCAGCAGCCAAGTCCTAATGACAGGGCCCTACGAGCAGTACTTC.

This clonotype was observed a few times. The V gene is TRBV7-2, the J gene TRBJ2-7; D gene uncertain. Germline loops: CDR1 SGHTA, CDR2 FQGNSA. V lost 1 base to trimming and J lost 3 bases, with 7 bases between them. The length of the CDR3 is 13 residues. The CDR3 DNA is TGTGCCAGCAGCTTAGAAGCCTTCTACGAGCAGTACTTC. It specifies CASSLEAFYEQYF.

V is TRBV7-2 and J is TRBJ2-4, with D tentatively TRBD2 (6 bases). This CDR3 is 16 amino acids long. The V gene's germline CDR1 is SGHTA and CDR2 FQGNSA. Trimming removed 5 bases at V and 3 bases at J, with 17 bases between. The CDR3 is CASSIKPQEGKNIQYF. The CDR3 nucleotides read TGTGCCAGCAGCATAAAGCCACAGGAGGGCAAAAACATTCAGTACTTC.

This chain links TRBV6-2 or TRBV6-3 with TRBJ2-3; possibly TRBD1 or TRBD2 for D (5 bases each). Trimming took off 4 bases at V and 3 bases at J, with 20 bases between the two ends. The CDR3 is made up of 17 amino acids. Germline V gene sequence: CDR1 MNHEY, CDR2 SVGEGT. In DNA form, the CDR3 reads TGTGCCAGCAGTTTCTCGTGGGGGAGTGGAGTAACAGATACGCAGTATTTT. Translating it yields CASSFSWGSGVTDTQYF.

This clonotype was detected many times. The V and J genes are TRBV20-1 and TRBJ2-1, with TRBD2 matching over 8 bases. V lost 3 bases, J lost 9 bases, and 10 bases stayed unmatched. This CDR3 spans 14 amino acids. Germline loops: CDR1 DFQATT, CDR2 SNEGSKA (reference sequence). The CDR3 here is CSARAGRAIGEQFF. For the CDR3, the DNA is TGCAGTGCTAGGGCCGGGAGGGCCATTGGTGAGCAGTTCTTC.

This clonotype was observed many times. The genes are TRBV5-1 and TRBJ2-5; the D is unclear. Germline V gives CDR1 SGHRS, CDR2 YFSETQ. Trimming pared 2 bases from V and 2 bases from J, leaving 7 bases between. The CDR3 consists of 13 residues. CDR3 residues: CASSFGLQETQYF. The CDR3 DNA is TGCGCCAGCAGCTTCGGGTTGCAAGAGACCCAGTACTTC.

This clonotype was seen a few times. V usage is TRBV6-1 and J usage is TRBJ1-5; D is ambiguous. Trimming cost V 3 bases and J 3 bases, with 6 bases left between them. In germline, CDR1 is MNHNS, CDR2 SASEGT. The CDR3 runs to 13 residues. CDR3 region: CASSDLLNQPQHF. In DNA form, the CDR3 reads TGTGCCAGCAGTGATCTGCTCAATCAGCCCCAGCATTTT.

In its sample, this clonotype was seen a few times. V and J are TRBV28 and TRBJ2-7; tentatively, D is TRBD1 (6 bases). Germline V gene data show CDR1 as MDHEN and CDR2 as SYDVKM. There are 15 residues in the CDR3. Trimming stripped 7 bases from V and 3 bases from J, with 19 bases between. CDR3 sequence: CASTFEYREGYEQYF. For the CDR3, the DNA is TGTGCCAGCACATTTGAGTACAGGGAAGGCTACGAGCAGTACTTC.

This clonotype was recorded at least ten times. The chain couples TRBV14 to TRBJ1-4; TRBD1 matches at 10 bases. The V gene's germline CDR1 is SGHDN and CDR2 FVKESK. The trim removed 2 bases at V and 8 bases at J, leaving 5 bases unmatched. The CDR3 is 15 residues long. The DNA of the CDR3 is TGTGCCAGCAGCCAAAGGGACAGGGGAAGGGAAAAACTGTTTTTT. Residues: CASSQRDRGREKLFF.

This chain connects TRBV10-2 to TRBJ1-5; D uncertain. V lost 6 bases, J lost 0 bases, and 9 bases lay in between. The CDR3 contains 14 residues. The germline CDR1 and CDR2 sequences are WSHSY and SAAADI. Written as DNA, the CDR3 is TGCGCCAGCAGACCGGGTCATAGCAATCAGCCCCAGCATTTT. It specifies CASRPGHSNQPQHF.